Described below is a single T cell receptor (beta chain) sequence and its context. What this receptor recognizes is not known. Base qualities are not recorded, but no much larger clone differs from it by a single base. Using the deep immunoSEQ assay, TCR CDR3 regions were amplified from genomic DNA by multiplex PCR. Extracted genomic DNA from each cell subset was distributed evenly across all wells of several immunoSEQ 96-well plates, and each plate was treated as a replicate. For sorted subsets, each replicate PCR was loaded with 200 ng genomic DNA, equivalent to 30,000 to 35,000 T cell genomes. Purified libraries were measured with a Qubit 3.0 fluorometer, size-checked on a Bioanalyzer 2100, and measured again with the KAPA Library Quantification kit. Every immunoSEQ 96-well plate was sequenced on a separate single-read 150-cycle Illumina NextSeq 550 flow cell. The original methods were these. Because the immunoSEQ output included only junctional sequences and no quality scores, the filtering could not be the same as the filtering used for full-length reads. To assign V/J genes and CDR3, sequences were annotated using PyIR, a Python wrapper for IgBLAST v1.9, with IMGT germline references. Reads were filtered out if the reads had weak V/J assignments (E-value above 1e-6), no CDR3, stop codons, out-of-frame junctions, or ambiguous translated residues. V3J clonotypes were defined as sequences sharing an identical inferred V gene, J gene, and CDR3 amino acid sequence. To compute the percentage overlap between repertoires, the number of shared unique clonotypes was divided by the size of the smaller repertoire. Repertoire richness was assessed with RTK rarefaction, the Chao1 estimator, and Recon v2.1 estimates of unobserved clonotypes. OLGA was used to compute generation probabilities for all TCRbeta clonotypes that the gDNA method yielded from a handful of donors. TCRdb provides this immuneACCESS table in a form limited to in-frame rearrangements. Some clones are lacking; in checked studies, under half of them reflect an unresolved V gene, and why the rest are absent is not known. D and trimming come from the DNA, and the V and J calls and clone size come from that table. For this sample there are 2 million to 3 million clones; 90% to 95% appear just once. The ten largest clones take up over 0.12% of the sample.

This entry belongs to a study of shared clonotypes between healthy human individuals (dated by TCRdb to 2019 to 2021). Regarding the complete study: The cohort included a few men and a couple of women between 18 and 49 years of age. For each donor, three plates each were used for CD4 naive and CD4 memory, two plates were used for CD8 naive, and one plate was used for CD8 memory. To estimate repertoire size and how much clonotypes are shared between individuals, the study performed deep sequencing of blood TCR repertoires from a handful of healthy adults. To increase sequencing depth and limit assay-specific biases, TCR repertoire library preparation and sequencing were carried out by different laboratories using diverse techniques. Leukapheresis yielded between about 0.8 and 8.9 billion PBMCs per donor. Findings and caveats that apply to the study as a whole: Rarefaction of sorted-subset datasets indicated incomplete sequencing despite the large sequencing depth. The genetic and exposure-history diversity represented was limited by the small number of donors. Naive subsets generally had larger estimated clonotype richness than memory subsets. Based on pairwise subsampling, the degree of clonotype sharing among donors was expected to be affected by sequencing depth. Compared with non-shared clonotypes, clonotypes shared by all four sorted-subset donors had higher generation probabilities. Sampling was restricted to blood, and TCR repertoires in tissues likely differ from the TCR repertoires found in blood. Sharing across a few donors was observed for approximately 5% of naive CD4, 3% to 3.5% of naive CD8, 2% to 2.5% of memory CD4, and around 0.4% of memory CD8 clonotypes.

The V end loses 1 base and the J end loses 9 bases, and a stretch of 11 bases separates them. Per the germline V gene (reference sequence), SGHNT is the CDR1 and YYREEE is the CDR2. The CDR3 goes from the cysteine to the phenylalanine over 13 residues. CDR3 DNA only is kept here, 39 bases in frame from base 1. Healthy HIV-negative adults with no recently reported acute infections or vaccinations were included as donors. Only Caucasian adults living in Nashville, Tennessee, USA were represented among the donors. CD4+ T cells were enriched through magnetic negative selection, after which naive cells were positively selected on CD45RA and the remaining negative fraction served as the memory subset. After blood collection by leukapheresis, PBMCs were isolated using Ficoll-Histopaque density gradient centrifugation and then cryopreserved in the vapor phase of liquid nitrogen. Analytical flow cytometry was used to check the purity and quantity of each magnetically sorted T cell population. Each sorted fraction had its genomic DNA isolated and then quantified by UV absorbance on a Nanodrop 2000c.

Sequencing was carried out using naive CD4+ T cells sorted from blood. The label giving this sample's cell subset or site can be read as: CD45RA+ positively selected. This sequence uses TRBV5-4 and TRBJ2-1; the D gene is perhaps TRBD1, from 5 matching bases. This receptor was identified in a man between 18 and 35 years old in good health. CDR3 region: CASSLPLGVEQFF. The nucleotide sequence reads TGTGCCAGCAGCTTGCCCCTAGGGGTTGAGCAGTTCTTC. The variable domain in full, with residues beyond the CDR3 obtained from the reference TRBV5-4 and TRBJ2-1 genes, is ETGVTQSPTHLIKTRGQQVTLRCSSQSGHNTVSWYQQALGQGPQFIFQYYREEENGRGNFPPRFSGLQFPNYSSELNVNALELDDSALYLCASSLPLGVEQFFGPGTRLTVL.